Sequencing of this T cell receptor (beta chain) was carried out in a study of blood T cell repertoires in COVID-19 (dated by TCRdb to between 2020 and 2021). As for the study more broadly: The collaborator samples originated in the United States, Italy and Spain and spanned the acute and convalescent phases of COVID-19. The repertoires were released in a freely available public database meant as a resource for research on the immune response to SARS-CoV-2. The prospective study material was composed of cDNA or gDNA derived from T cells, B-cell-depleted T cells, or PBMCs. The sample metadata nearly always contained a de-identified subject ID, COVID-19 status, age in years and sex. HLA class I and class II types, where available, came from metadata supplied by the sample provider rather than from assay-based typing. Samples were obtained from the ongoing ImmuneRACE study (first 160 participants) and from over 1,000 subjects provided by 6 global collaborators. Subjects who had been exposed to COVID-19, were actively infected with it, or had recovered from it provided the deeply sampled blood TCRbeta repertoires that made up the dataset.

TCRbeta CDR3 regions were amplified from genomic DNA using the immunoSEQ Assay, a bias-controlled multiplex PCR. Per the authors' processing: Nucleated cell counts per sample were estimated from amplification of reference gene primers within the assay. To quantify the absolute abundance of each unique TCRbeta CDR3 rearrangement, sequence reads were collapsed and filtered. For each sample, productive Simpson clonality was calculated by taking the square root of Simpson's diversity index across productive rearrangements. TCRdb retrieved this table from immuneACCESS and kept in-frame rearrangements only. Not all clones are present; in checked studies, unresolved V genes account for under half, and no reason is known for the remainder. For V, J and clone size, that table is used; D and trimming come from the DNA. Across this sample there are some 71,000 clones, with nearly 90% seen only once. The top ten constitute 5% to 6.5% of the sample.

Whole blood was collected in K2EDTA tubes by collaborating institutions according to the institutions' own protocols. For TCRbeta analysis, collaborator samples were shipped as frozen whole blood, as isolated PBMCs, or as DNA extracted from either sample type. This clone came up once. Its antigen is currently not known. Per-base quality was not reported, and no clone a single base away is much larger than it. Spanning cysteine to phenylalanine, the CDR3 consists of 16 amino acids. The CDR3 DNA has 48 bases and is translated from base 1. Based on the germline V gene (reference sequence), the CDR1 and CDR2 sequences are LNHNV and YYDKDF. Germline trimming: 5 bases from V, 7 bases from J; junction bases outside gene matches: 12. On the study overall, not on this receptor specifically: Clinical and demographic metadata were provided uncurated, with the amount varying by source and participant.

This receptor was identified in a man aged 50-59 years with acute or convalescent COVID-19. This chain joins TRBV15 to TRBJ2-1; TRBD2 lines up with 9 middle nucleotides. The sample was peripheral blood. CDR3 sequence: CATSLVAGVARNEQFF. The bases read TGTGCCACCAGCCTCGTAGCGGGAGTAGCTCGTAATGAGCAGTTCTTC.